This T cell receptor beta chain was recovered during a study of Ad26.COV2.S vaccination and SARS-CoV-2 variants. Study-level information: The study gave Ad26.COV2.S intramuscularly, once or twice 56 days apart.

To note about this clone: The antigen is not known.

Regarding treatment: 15 to 20 received Ad26.COV2.S at low or high dose, single or two shots; roughly 5 received placebo; per-sample allocation not given. Specimens were obtained on day 63 following the first vaccine or placebo injection. This person who donated was an adult of 18-55 years in Boston. Participants' vaccine, an Ad26 vector, delivered Wuhan-strain SARS-CoV-2 spike. Study conclusions and caveats: Relative to placebo recipients, vaccine recipients exhibited elevated spike-specific TCR breadth.

Libraries were prepared by immunoSEQ multiplex PCR; TCRdb keeps only in-frame clonotypes and omits some of them. The sample has hundreds of thousands of clones, roughly 84% seen once. This CDR3 region has 18 residues. CDR1 is SGHNT, CDR2 YYREEE, per germline (reference sequence). Trimming removed 4 bases at V and 0 bases at J, with 20 bases between. This receptor was identified in a person between 18 and 65 years old who received the Ad26.COV2.S COVID-19 vaccine or a placebo. The chain couples TRBV5-4 to TRBJ2-1, with D unclear. The sequenced sample was peripheral blood, obtained in a trial of Ad26.COV2.S vaccine versus placebo. The CDR3: CASSPPTNARSSYNEQFF. The CDR3 nucleotides are TGTGCCAGCAGCCCCCCGACGAACGCTCGGAGCTCCTACAATGAGCAGTTCTTC.